This T cell receptor (beta chain) was identified during a study of blood T cell repertoires in COVID-19. Study-level background: Samples taken during acute and convalescent COVID-19 were collected in the United States, Italy and Spain. T cells, B-cell-depleted T cells, or PBMCs provided the cDNA or gDNA that served as material.

V gave up 6 bases and J gave up 3 bases, with 9 bases separating them. This CDR3 spans 13 amino acids. CDR1 and CDR2 from the germline V gene are MNHEY and SVGAGI. As originally analysed: It was from reference gene primer amplification that nucleated cell counts were estimated. Produced via immunoSEQ multiplex PCR; TCRdb's table is partial and in-frame only. V and J calls and clone size are those listed in that table; D and trimming were worked out from the DNA. Here the sample spans some 310,000 clones, roughly 91% being singletons. The rearrangement joins TRBV6-5 to TRBJ2-1; the D is unclear. The source of this sequence is a man aged 45 to 65 with active or convalescent COVID-19. The source material was peripheral blood. CDR3 coding DNA: TGTGCCAGCAGCCGCCACGGCTACAATGAGCAGTTCTTC. This sequence encodes CASSRHGYNEQFF.